This T cell receptor (beta chain) was identified during a study of shared T cell receptors in the human thymus. Germline CDR1 SQVTM, CDR2 ANQGSEA. With V trimmed by 2 bases and J by 1 base, 8 bases remained unmatched. The length of the CDR3 is 15 residues. TCRdb's table, derived via immunoSEQ multiplex PCR, lists solely in-frame clones and lacks some. The top ten hold 0.0095% to 0.013% of the sample, which has under 850,000 clones, over 75% seen once. The sample also formed part of further work on human thymus T cells. Per that study: Samples came from healthy Finnish infants during open corrective cardiac surgery. Resections that were taken during corrective heart surgery supplied the thymus tissue. Apparent bias marked the V and J gene usage of thymic and blood repertoires. Unrelated individuals reportedly shared highly overlapping thymic TCR repertoires.

This clonotype originated in a boy in the first two years of life with a congenital heart defect. The V and J genes are TRBV29-1 and TRBJ2-7; TRBD2 matches at 7 bases. Sequenced sample: thymocytes. In DNA, the CDR3 is TGCAGCGTTGAACGGTCTAGCGGAAAATCCTACGAGCAGTACTTC. As protein: CSVERSSGKSYEQYF.